This T cell receptor (beta chain) is from a study of human T cells and chemical hapten exposure (dated by TCRdb to about 2021). General notes on the study: For sensitization, 2% DPC in acetone was applied to a roughly 2 cm by roughly 2 cm area of upper inner arm skin. Most of the patients in the cohort were female, and the cohort covered alopecia areata with under or over 50% scalp involvement, alopecia totalis and alopecia universalis. Twenty-nine alopecia patients provided blood for TCR sequencing at one to four time points (pre-sensitization, 2, 6 and 24 weeks). Blood was sampled from patients pre-sensitization (week 0) and at 2, 6 and about 24 weeks after DPC sensitization. Patients additionally received weekly therapeutic DPC doses to the scalp throughout the roughly 25-week study period. Libraries were pooled for sequencing, and per-sample TCR yields varied mainly because of small differences in library volumes within the pool. In alopecia patients, the study followed how the peripheral blood TCR repertoire changed in vivo over primary and secondary sensitization to diphenylcyclopropenone (DPC), a hapten. Patch testing was done on the upper back using Finn chambers containing 0.01% DPC, and results were scored after 6 days according to International Contact Dermatitis Research Group standards.

Interpreted using the paper, the time point label stands for: patch test 1, 2 weeks after DPC sensitization. Taken with the paper, the label for treatment or condition translates to: therapeutic diphenylcyclopropenone sensitization with weekly scalp DPC. At every patch-test visit, the blood draw took place before the patch test was put on. Patients were considered eligible if aged 18 to 70, diagnosed with alopecia and deemed suitable for DPC therapy, and patients were excluded if pregnant. Total RNA was extracted from unfractionated whole blood collected in Tempus Blood RNA tubes. Study-wide findings and limitations: No change with DPC sensitization was found in the number of TCRs above 1 in 1000 frequency, and no evidence of global repertoire structure alterations was found. The number of PT1 expanded TCRs positively correlated with patch test score, significant at thresholds 8, 16 and 32 but not 4. After repeated subsampling, the strength of the expansion versus patch-test correlation and the threshold at which it became significant changed. Expanded TCRs formed significantly more large CDR3 similarity clusters than pre-sensitization or healthy control sets, consistent with antigen-driven responses. Because every patient had alopecia, a presumed autoimmune disease, the patients' immune response might differ from that of healthy individuals.

The germline V gene provides CDR1 SGHTA and CDR2 FQGNSA. For this chain, trimming is 3 bases at the V end and 6 bases at the J end, and the number of junction bases without a gene match is 1. CDR3 length: 13 amino acids, cysteine to phenylalanine. Only CDR3 DNA remains: 39 bases, in frame from the first base. This clonotype was seen only a few times. This receptor's antigen is unknown. No base quality information exists; no much larger clone differs at one position. Library preparation was by RACE. Instrument used: NextSeq 500. Library preparation attached unique molecular identifiers to individual cDNA molecules for quantitative, reproducible TCR counting. For every blood RNA sample, sequencing covered both the TCR alpha and TCR beta chains. The paper's processing steps were these. The median number of TCRs per sample was over 95,000, ranging from roughly 20,000 to 700,000. The Decombinator software suite was used to annotate V, J and CDR3 in the TCR reads. For PS versus PT1 abundance plots, all samples were subsampled to the same number of TCRs (28,000). Expanded TCRs were defined as absent before sensitization and observed at least eight times at the 2-week time point. TCRdb trimmed public reads at Q25 via fastp, called clones via MiXCR and kept in-frame beta chains. When rows share a CDR3 protein, they turn into one entry using the most common DNA and genes. None of the V and J calls come from the authors' own analysis; TCRdb made them. In all, the sample holds some 94,000 distinct CDR3 sequences, and 9.5% to 15% of those were seen once. The top ten clones comprise 2.1% of the sample.

The rearranged segments are TRBV7-2 and TRBJ2-2; the junction holds 7 bases that match TRBD2. This TCR was sampled from a woman in her thirties or forties with alopecia areata. Some clones in this sample may be carry-over from other donors' samples. Material: whole blood, obtained in connection with sensitization to the hapten diphenylcyclopropenone (DPC). The CDR3 amino acid sequence is: CASSFGLAGELFF. The sequence in DNA is TGTGCCAGCAGCTTCGGACTAGCCGGGGAGCTGTTTTTT.